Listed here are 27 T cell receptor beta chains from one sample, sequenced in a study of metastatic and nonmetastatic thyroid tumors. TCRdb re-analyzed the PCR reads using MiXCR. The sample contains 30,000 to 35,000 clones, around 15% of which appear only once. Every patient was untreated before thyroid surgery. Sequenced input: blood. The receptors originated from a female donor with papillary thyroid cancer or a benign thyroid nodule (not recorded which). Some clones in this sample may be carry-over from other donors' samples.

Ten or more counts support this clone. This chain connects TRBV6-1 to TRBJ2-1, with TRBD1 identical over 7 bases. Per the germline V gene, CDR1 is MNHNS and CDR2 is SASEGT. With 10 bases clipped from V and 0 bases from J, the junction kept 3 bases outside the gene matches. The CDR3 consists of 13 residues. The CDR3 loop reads CATDRDSYNEQFF. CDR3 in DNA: TGTGCCACCGACAGGGACTCCTACAATGAGCAGTTCTTC.

The CDR3 protein is CSASRDRGRNEQYF. The CDR3 bases are TGCAGTGCTAGCCGGGACAGGGGGCGAAACGAGCAGTACTTC. The chain links TRBV20-1 to TRBJ2-7; 12 nucleotides match TRBD1. The V gene end was trimmed by 3 bases and the J gene end by 5 bases; junction bases not matched to a gene: 5. CDR1 is DFQATT and CDR2 is SNEGSKA in the germline V gene (reference sequence). The CDR3 length is 14 residues.

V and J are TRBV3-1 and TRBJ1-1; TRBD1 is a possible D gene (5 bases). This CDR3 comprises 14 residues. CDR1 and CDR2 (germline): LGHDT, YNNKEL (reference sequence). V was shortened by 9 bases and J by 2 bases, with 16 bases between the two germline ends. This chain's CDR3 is CASTPRTLNTEAFF. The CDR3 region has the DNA TGTGCCAGTACTCCTAGGACACTTAACACTGAAGCTTTCTTT.

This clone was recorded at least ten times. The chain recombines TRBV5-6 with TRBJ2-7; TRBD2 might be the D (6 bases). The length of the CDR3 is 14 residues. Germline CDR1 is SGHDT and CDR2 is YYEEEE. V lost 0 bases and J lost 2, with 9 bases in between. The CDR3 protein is CASSLGGDPYEQYF. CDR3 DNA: TGTGCCAGCAGCTTGGGGGGGGACCCCTACGAGCAGTACTTC. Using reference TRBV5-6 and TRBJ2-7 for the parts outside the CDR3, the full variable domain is DAGVTQSPTHLIKTRGQQVTLRCSPKSGHDTVSWYQQALGQGPQFIFQYYEEEERQRGNFPDRFSGHQFPNYSSELNVNALLLGDSALYLCASSLGGDPYEQYFGPGTRLTVT.

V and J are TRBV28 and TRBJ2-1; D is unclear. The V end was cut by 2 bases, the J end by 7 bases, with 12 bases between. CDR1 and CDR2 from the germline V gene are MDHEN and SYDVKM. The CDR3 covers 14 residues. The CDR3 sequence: CASSLIRAINEQFF. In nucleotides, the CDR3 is TGTGCCAGCAGTTTAATTAGGGCGATTAATGAGCAGTTCTTC.

Here the CDR3 DNA reads TGCGCCAGCAGCCCCGGGGGCGCGAGCGGGGAGCTGTTTTTT. The encoded protein is CASSPGGASGELFF. The chain employs TRBV5-1 and TRBJ2-2; D may correspond to TRBD1 or TRBD2 (6 bases each). Germline CDR1 and CDR2: SGHRS and YFSETQ. The CDR3 has 14 amino acids. The V end was cut by 4 bases, the J end by 7 bases, with 14 bases between.

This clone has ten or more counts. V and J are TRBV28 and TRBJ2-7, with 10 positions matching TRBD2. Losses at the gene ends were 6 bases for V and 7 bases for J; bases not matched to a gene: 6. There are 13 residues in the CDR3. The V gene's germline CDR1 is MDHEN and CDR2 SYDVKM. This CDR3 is CASSQRGGGEQYF. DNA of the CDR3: TGTGCCAGCAGCCAGCGGGGGGGGGGGGAGCAGTACTTC. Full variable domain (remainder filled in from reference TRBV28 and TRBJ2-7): DVKVTQSSRYLVKRTGEKVFLECVQDMDHENMFWYRQDPGLGLRLIYFSYDVKMKEKGDIPEGYSVSREKKERFSLILESASTNQTSMYLCASSQRGGGEQYFGPGTRLTVT.

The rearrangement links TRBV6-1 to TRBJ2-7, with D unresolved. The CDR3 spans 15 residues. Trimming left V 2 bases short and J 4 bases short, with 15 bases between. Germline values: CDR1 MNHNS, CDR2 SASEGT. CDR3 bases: TGTGCCAGCAGTGAACCCGGAAAGTTGTCATACGAGCAGTACTTC. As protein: CASSEPGKLSYEQYF.

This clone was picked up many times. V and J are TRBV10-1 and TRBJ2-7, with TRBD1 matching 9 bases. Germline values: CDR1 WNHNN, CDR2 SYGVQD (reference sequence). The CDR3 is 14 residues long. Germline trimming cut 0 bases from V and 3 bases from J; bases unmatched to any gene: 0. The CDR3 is CASSESGQGYEQYF. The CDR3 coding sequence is TGCGCCAGCAGTGAGTCGGGACAGGGCTACGAGCAGTACTTC.

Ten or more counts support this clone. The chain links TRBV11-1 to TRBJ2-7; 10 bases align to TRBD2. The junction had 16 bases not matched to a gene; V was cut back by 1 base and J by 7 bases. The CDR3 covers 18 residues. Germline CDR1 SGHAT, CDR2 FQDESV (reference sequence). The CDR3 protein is CASSLVRGSPSGSFEQYF. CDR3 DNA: TGTGCCAGCAGCTTAGTAAGAGGGTCTCCTAGCGGGAGTTTTGAGCAGTACTTC. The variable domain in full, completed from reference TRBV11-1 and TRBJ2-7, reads EAEVAQSPRYKITEKSQAVAFWCDPISGHATLYWYRQILGQGPELLVQFQDESVVDDSQLPKDRFSAERLKGVDSTLKIQPAELGDSAMYLCASSLVRGSPSGSFEQYFGPGTRLTVT.

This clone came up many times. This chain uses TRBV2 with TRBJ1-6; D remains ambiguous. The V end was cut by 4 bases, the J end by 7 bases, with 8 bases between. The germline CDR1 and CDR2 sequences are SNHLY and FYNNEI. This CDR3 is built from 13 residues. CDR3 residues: CASSVSLNSPLHF. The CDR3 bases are TGTGCCAGCAGTGTTAGTTTGAATTCACCCCTCCACTTT. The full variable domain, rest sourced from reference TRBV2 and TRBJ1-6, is EPEVTQTPSHQVTQMGQEVILRCVPISNHLYFYWYRQILGQKVEFLVSFYNNEISEKSEIFDDQFSVERPDGSNFTLKIRSTKLEDSAMYFCASSVSLNSPLHFGNGTRLTVT.

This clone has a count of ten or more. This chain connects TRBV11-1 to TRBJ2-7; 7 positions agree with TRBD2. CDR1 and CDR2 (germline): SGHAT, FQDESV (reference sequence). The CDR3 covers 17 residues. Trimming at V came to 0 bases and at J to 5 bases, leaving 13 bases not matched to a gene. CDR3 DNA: TGTGCCAGCAGCTTAGCGCAGGCTAGCGGACGATCCCACGAGCAGTACTTC. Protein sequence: CASSLAQASGRSHEQYF.

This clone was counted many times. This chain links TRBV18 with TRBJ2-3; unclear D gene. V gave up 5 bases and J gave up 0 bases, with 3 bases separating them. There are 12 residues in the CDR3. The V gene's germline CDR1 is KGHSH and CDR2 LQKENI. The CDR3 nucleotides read TGTGCCAGCTCATTAAGCACAGATACGCAGTATTTT. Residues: CASSLSTDTQYF.

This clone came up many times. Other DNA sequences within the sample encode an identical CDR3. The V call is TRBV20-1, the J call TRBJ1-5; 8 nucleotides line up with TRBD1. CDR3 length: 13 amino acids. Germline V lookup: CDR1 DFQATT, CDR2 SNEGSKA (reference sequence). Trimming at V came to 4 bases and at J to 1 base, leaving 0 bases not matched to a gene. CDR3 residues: CSANRGSNQPQHF. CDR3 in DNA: TGCAGTGCTAACAGGGGGAGCAATCAGCCCCAGCATTTT.

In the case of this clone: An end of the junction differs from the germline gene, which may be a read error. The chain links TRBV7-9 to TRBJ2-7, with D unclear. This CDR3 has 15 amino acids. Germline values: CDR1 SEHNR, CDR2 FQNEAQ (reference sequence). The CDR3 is CASRLVPGCTYEQYF. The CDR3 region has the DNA TGTGCCAGCAGATTAGTACCGGGCTGTACCTACGAGCAGTACTTC.

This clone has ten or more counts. CDR3 DNA: TGTGCCAGCAGCCAAGGGTCCAGGGGGTCTGGAAACACCATATATTTT. This codes for CASSQGSRGSGNTIYF. The J gene is TRBJ1-3, the V gene TRBV14; 7 nucleotides line up with TRBD1. The V segment lost 1 base and the J segment 1 base; nucleotides outside the gene matches: 4. Germline values: CDR1 SGHDN, CDR2 FVKESK. CDR3 size: 16 residues.

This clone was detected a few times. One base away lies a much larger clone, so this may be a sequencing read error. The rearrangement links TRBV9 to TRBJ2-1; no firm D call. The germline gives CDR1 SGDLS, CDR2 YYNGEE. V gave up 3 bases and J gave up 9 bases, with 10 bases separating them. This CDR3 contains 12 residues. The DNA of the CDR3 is TGTGCCAGCAGCGGCCTACGGGTTGAGCAGTTCTTC. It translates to CASSGLRVEQFF.

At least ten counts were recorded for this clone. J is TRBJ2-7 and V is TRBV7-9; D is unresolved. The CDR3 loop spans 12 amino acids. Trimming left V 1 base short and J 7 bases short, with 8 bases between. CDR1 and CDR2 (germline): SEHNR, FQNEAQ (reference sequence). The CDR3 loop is CASSLGGGEQYF. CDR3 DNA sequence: TGTGCCAGCAGCTTAGGAGGTGGAGAGCAGTACTTC.

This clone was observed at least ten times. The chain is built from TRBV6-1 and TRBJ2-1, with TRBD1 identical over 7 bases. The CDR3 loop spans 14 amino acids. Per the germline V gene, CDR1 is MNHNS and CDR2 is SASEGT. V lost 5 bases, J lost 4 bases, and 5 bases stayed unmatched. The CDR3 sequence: CASSTRDSYNEQFF. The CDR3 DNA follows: TGTGCCAGCAGTACCCGGGACAGTTACAATGAGCAGTTCTTC.

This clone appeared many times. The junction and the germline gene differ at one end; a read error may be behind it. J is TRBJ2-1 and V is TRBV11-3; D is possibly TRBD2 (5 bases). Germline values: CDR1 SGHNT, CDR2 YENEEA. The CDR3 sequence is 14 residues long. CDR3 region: CASSDGGSNNEQFF. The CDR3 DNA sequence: TGTGCCAGCAGCGACGGAGGCTCCAACAATGAGCAGTTCTTC.

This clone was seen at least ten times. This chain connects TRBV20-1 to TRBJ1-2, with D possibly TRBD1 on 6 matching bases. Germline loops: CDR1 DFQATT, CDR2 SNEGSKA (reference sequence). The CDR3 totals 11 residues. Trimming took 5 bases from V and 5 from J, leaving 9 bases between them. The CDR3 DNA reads TGCAGTGCTGAACAGGGATATGGCTACACCTTC. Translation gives CSAEQGYGYTF.

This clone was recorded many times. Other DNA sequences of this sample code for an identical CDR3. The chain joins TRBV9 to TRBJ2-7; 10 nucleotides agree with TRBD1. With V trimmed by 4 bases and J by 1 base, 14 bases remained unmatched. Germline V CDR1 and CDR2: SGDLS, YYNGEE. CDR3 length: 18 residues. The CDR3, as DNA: TGTGCCAGCAGCCAGGGGGACCCGACAGGGGGCATTTCCTACGAGCAGTACTTC. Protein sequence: CASSQGDPTGGISYEQYF.

The CDR3 DNA is TGTGCCAGCAGGAACAATGGGCCACTCTACGAGCAGTACTTC. This codes for CASRNNGPLYEQYF. V is TRBV6-1 and J is TRBJ2-7, with no clear D. Germline V gene lookup returns CDR1 MNHNS and CDR2 SASEGT. V lost 6 bases and J lost 3, with 15 bases in between. The CDR3 length is 14 residues.

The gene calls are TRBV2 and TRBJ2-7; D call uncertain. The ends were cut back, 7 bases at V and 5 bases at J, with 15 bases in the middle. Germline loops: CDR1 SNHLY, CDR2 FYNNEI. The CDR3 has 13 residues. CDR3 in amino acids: CASISWLIDEQYF. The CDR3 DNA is TGTGCCAGCATTTCTTGGTTAATAGACGAGCAGTACTTC.

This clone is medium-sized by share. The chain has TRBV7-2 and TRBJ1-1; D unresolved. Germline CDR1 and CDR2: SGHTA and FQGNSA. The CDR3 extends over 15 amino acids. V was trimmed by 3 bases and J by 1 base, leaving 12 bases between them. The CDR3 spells CASSLDAHRNTEAFF. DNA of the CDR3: TGTGCCAGCAGCTTGGACGCCCACCGGAACACTGAAGCTTTCTTT.

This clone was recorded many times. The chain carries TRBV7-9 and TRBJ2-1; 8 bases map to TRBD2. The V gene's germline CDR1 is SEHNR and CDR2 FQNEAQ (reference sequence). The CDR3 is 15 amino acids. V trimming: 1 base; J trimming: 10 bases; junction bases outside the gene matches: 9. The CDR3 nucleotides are TGTGCCAGCAGCTTAGATAGCGGGATACGATGGGAGCAGTTCTTC. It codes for CASSLDSGIRWEQFF.

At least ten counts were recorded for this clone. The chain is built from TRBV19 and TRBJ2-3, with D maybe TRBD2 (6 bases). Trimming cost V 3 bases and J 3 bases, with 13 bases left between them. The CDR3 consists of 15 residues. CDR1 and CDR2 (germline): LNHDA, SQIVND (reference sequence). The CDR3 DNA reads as TGTGCCAGTAGTATCATTAGCGGCGAAACAGATACGCAGTATTTT. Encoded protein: CASSIISGETDTQYF.